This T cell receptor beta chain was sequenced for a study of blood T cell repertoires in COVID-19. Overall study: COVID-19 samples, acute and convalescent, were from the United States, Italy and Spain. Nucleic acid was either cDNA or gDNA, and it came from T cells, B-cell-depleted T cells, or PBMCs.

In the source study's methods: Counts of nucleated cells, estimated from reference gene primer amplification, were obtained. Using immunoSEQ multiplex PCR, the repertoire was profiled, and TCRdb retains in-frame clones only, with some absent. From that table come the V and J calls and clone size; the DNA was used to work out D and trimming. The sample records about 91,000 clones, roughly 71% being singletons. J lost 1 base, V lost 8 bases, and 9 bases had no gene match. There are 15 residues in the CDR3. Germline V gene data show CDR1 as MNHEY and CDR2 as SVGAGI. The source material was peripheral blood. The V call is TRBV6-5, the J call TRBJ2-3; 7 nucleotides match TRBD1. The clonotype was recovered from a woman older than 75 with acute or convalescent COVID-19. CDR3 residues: CASGANTGGTDTQYF. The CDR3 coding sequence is TGTGCCAGCGGAGCAAATACAGGGGGCACAGATACGCAGTATTTT.